One and the same sample provided the 20 T cell receptor beta chains below, sequenced in a study of response to subunit inactivated influenza vaccine. A single record per CDR3 protein comes from TCRdb applying MiXCR to the RT-PCR reads. This table holds around 520,000 distinct CDR3 sequences, 25% found once. The sequences come from CD4+ T cells sorted from PBMCs, collected roughly 5 days after vaccination. Receptor source: a man aged 50 to 59 who received an inactivated influenza vaccine.

The chain has TRBV7-3 and TRBJ2-3; TRBD2 agrees at 7 bases. The CDR3 loop spans 14 amino acids. The ends lost 3 bases at V and 5 bases at J; junction bases unmatched: 5. Germline assignment: CDR1 SGHTA and CDR2 FQGTGA. The CDR3 bases are TGTGCCAGCAGCTTTCGCGGGAGCCAAGATACGCAGTATTTT. Translation: CASSFRGSQDTQYF.

This chain uses TRBV2 with TRBJ2-3, with unresolved D. Deletions cut 4 bases from V and 8 bases from J, with 7 bases between. Germline V gene data show CDR1 as SNHLY and CDR2 as FYNNEI. There are 11 residues in the CDR3. CDR3 coding DNA: TGTGCCAGCAGTGGCTTTACTACGCAGTATTTT. Translating gives CASSGFTTQYF.

The chain has TRBV29-1 and TRBJ2-1; either TRBD1 or TRBD2 may fit D (5 bases each). CDR1 is SQVTM, CDR2 ANQGSEA, per germline. Trimming stripped 1 base from V and 7 bases from J, with 8 bases between. The CDR3 spans 12 residues. The CDR3 reads CSVEAWGNEQFF. Written as DNA, the CDR3 is TGCAGCGTTGAAGCATGGGGGAATGAGCAGTTCTTC.

The chain has TRBV11-2 and TRBJ2-1, with TRBD2 identical over 9 bases. The V gene end was trimmed by 3 bases and the J gene end by 5 bases; junction bases not matched to a gene: 5. Germline assignment: CDR1 SGHAT and CDR2 FQNNGV. This CDR3 comprises 15 residues. The CDR3 coding sequence is TGTGCCAGCAGCTTGGCCGGGACTAGCAACAATGAGCAGTTCTTC. It encodes CASSLAGTSNNEQFF.

This clonotype has just a few counts. Written as DNA, the CDR3 is TGCGCCAGCACCCTTTCGGTATACGGGACAGGGGAAGAGACCCAGTACTTC. It translates to CASTLSVYGTGEETQYF. This sequence joins TRBV5-1 and TRBJ2-5, with 10 positions matching TRBD1. This CDR3 has 17 residues. In germline, CDR1 is SGHRS, CDR2 YFSETQ. V shed 6 bases, J shed 3 bases, and the junction held 14 bases outside the gene matches.

This rearrangement joins TRBV24-1 to TRBJ1-1; TRBD1 matches at 8 bases. The germline V gene encodes CDR1 KGHDR and CDR2 SFDVKD. This CDR3 region has 12 residues. With V trimmed by 9 bases and J by 5 bases, 4 bases remained unmatched. The CDR3 DNA is TGTGCCACCCAGGGGGCCGGGACTGAAGCTTTCTTT. This sequence encodes CATQGAGTEAFF.

V usage is TRBV12-3 or TRBV12-4 and J usage is TRBJ1-6, with D tentatively TRBD1 (6 bases). The CDR3 covers 15 residues. Between the trimmed V and J ends, which lost 5 bases and 5 bases, there was a span of 13 bases. This chain's CDR3 is CASSRPQGHNSPLHF. The CDR3 nucleotides are TGTGCCAGCAGTCGGCCACAGGGTCATAATTCACCCCTCCACTTT.

This clonotype occurred once. The chain couples TRBV19 to TRBJ2-1, with TRBD2 matching 11 bases. Germline values: CDR1 LNHDA, CDR2 SQIVND (reference sequence). V trimming: 4 bases; J trimming: 8 bases; junction bases outside the gene matches: 4. The CDR3 length is 14 residues. The CDR3 DNA reads TGTGCCAGTAGTACCCTAGCGGGGGGCTATGAGCAGTTCTTC. It yields the protein CASSTLAGGYEQFF.

This clonotype was observed once. This sequence joins TRBV3-1 and TRBJ1-1; D gene uncertain. The CDR3 runs to 13 residues. The germline V and J ends were trimmed by 0 bases and 7 bases, with 9 bases remaining between them. Germline CDR1 is LGHDT and CDR2 is YNNKEL (reference sequence). The CDR3 protein is CASSQDLRGEAFF. The CDR3 region has the DNA TGTGCCAGCAGCCAAGATCTCCGGGGTGAAGCTTTCTTT.

The V call is TRBV6-2 or TRBV6-3, the J call TRBJ1-5; D remains unclear. This CDR3 spans 14 amino acids. The ends were cut back, 4 bases at V and 9 bases at J, with 16 bases in the middle. CDR1 and CDR2 from the germline V gene are MNHEY and SVGEGT. CDR3 residues: CASSLNAVLGPQHF. The CDR3 region has the DNA TGTGCCAGCAGTTTAAATGCTGTATTGGGGCCCCAGCATTTT.

The rearrangement links TRBV7-2 to TRBJ2-7, with a weak D call TRBD2 (5 bases). The ends were cut back, 3 bases at V and 1 base at J, with 10 bases in the middle. Germline CDR1 and CDR2: SGHTA and FQGNSA. This CDR3 is built from 14 residues. The CDR3 DNA reads TGTGCCAGCAGCTTGGAGGACCGGTCCTACGAGCAGTACTTC. It translates to CASSLEDRSYEQYF.

The chain links TRBV4-2 to TRBJ1-2; TRBD1 agrees at 8 bases. This CDR3 has 17 residues. Germline CDR1 LGHNA, CDR2 YNFKEQ. The V and J ends lost 3 bases and 2 bases, in that order; junction bases with no gene match: 11. CDR3 DNA: TGTGCCAGCAGCCAGACACCCGGACAGGGAGGGAACTATGGCTACACCTTC. It is translated as CASSQTPGQGGNYGYTF.

This clonotype was picked up a small number of times. CDR3 sequence (DNA): TGTGCCAGCAGGGTAACTAGCCACCAAGAGACCCAGTACTTC. Encoded protein: CASRVTSHQETQYF. J is TRBJ2-5 and V is TRBV12-3 or TRBV12-4; D might be TRBD2 (6 bases). The CDR3 consists of 14 residues. Between the trimmed V and J ends, which lost 6 bases and 0 bases, there was a span of 11 bases.

The table lists this clonotype with a few counts. The V call is TRBV20-1, the J call TRBJ1-2; D gene ambiguous. In germline, CDR1 is DFQATT, CDR2 SNEGSKA (reference sequence). The CDR3 has 14 residues. V shed 1 base and J shed 7 bases, with 16 bases lying between them. This CDR3 reads CSARAAGGEGGYTF. CDR3 DNA: TGCAGTGCTAGAGCTGCCGGCGGGGAGGGTGGCTACACCTTC.

This clonotype was seen a handful of times. The J gene is TRBJ2-5, the V gene TRBV20-1, with 14 nucleotides matching TRBD2. Germline V lookup: CDR1 DFQATT, CDR2 SNEGSKA (reference sequence). The ends lost 5 bases at V and 1 base at J; junction bases unmatched: 9. This CDR3 spans 17 amino acids. The DNA for the CDR3 is TGCAGTGCTCGACTAGCGGGGGGGCTCTCGGGCCAAGAGACCCAGTACTTC. It translates to CSARLAGGLSGQETQYF.

This rearrangement joins TRBV28 to TRBJ2-3, with 11 bases fitting TRBD1. CDR3 length: 15 residues. Germline CDR1 MDHEN, CDR2 SYDVKM. The V and J ends lost 5 bases and 6 bases, in that order; junction bases with no gene match: 7. DNA for the CDR3: TGTGCCAGCAGTGGGCGGGACAGGGGGTTGGATACGCAGTATTTT. Its translation: CASSGRDRGLDTQYF. Looking up the rest from reference TRBV28 and TRBJ2-3 gives the full variable domain: DVKVTQSSRYLVKRTGEKVFLECVQDMDHENMFWYRQDPGLGLRLIYFSYDVKMKEKGDIPEGYSVSREKKERFSLILESASTNQTSMYLCASSGRDRGLDTQYFGPGTRLTVL.

The chain has TRBV7-2 and TRBJ2-1; TRBD1 agrees at 10 bases. Trimming at V came to 4 bases and at J to 8 bases, leaving 11 bases not matched to a gene. The CDR3 covers 16 residues. Germline CDR1 and CDR2: SGHTA and FQGNSA. For the CDR3, the DNA is TGTGCCAGCAGCTCGAGGGGGACAGGGGAGAAGTATGAGCAGTTCTTC. It is translated as CASSSRGTGEKYEQFF.

This clonotype was counted between two and nine times. This rearrangement joins TRBV12-3 or TRBV12-4 to TRBJ2-1; tentative D call: TRBD2 (5 bases). CDR3 length: 12 residues. V was trimmed by 5 bases and J by 5 bases, leaving 7 bases between them. This chain's CDR3 is CASSPRDNEQFF. As DNA, the CDR3 is TGTGCCAGCAGTCCGCGGGACAATGAGCAGTTCTTC.

V usage is TRBV7-8 and J usage is TRBJ1-6, with D uncertain. Germline V CDR1 and CDR2: SGHVS, FQNEAQ. The V end lost 2 bases, the J end lost 8 bases, and 10 bases lay between the germline ends. The CDR3 has 14 amino acids. As DNA, the CDR3 is TGTGCCAGCAGCTTAAGGGAATTCGATTCACCCCTCCACTTT. Amino acid sequence: CASSLREFDSPLHF.

This clonotype appeared a few times. V and J are TRBV5-1 and TRBJ1-1, with D possibly matching TRBD1 (5 bases). Germline CDR1 reads SGHRS; CDR2 reads YFSETQ. The CDR3 loop spans 13 amino acids. V was trimmed by 10 bases and J by 4 bases, leaving 17 bases between them. CDR3 residues: CASRRGESTEAFF. DNA of the CDR3: TGCGCCTCCCGGAGGGGCGAAAGCACTGAAGCTTTCTTT.